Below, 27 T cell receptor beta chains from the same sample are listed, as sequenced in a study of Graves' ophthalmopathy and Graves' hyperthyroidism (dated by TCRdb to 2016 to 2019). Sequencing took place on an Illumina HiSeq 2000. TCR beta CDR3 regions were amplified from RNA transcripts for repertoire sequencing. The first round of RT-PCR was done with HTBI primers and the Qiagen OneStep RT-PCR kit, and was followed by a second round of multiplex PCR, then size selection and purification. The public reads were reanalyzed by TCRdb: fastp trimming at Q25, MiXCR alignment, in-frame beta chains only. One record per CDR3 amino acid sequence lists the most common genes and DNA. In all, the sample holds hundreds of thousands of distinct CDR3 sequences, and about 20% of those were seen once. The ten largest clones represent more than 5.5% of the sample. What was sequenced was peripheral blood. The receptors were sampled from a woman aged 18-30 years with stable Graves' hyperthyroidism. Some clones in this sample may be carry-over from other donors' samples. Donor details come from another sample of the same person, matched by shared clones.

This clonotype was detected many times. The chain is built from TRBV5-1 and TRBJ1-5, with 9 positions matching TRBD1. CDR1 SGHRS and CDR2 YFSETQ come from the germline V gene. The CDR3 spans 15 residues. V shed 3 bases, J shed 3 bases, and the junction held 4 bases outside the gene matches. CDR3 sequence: CASSWGDRDNQPQHF. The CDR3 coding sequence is TGCGCCAGCAGCTGGGGGGACAGGGACAATCAGCCCCAGCATTTT.

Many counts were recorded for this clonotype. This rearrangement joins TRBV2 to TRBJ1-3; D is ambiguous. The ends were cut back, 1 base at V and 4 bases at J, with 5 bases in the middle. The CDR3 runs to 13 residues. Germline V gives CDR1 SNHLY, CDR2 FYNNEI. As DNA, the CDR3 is TGTGCCAGCAGTGAAGAGGCAGGAAACACCATATATTTT. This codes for CASSEEAGNTIYF. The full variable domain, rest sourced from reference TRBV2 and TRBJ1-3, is EPEVTQTPSHQVTQMGQEVILRCVPISNHLYFYWYRQILGQKVEFLVSFYNNEISEKSEIFDDQFSVERPDGSNFTLKIRSTKLEDSAMYFCASSEEAGNTIYFGEGSWLTVV.

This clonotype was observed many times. The chain's CDR3 is CATKRTDSNQPQHF. The CDR3 DNA reads as TGTGCCACCAAAAGGACAGACAGCAATCAGCCCCAGCATTTT. The V gene is TRBV2, the J gene TRBJ1-5, with a possible D match to TRBD1 (6 bases). Deletions cut 10 bases from V and 1 base from J, with 14 bases between. There are 14 residues in the CDR3. The germline V gene has CDR1 SNHLY and CDR2 FYNNEI. Supplemented by reference TRBV2 and TRBJ1-5, the full variable domain reads EPEVTQTPSHQVTQMGQEVILRCVPISNHLYFYWYRQILGQKVEFLVSFYNNEISEKSEIFDDQFSVERPDGSNFTLKIRSTKLEDSAMYFCATKRTDSNQPQHFGDGTRLSIL.

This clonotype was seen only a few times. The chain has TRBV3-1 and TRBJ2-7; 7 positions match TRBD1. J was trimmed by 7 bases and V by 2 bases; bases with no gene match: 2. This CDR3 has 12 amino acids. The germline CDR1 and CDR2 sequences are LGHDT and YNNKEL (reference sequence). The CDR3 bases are TGTGCCAGCAGCCAAAACAGGGGTGAGCAGTACTTC. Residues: CASSQNRGEQYF.

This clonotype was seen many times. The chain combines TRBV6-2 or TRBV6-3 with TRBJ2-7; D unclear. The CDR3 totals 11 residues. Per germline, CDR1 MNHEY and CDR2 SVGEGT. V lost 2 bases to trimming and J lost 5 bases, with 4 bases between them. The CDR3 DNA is TGTGCCAGCAGTTACGAAGACGAGCAGTACTTC. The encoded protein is CASSYEDEQYF.

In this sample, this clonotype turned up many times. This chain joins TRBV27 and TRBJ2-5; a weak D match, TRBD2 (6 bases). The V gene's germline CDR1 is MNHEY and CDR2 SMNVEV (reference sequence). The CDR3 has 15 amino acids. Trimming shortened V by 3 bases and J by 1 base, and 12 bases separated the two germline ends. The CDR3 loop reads CASSFERAPQETQYF. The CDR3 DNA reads TGTGCCAGCAGTTTTGAGCGGGCGCCCCAAGAGACCCAGTACTTC.

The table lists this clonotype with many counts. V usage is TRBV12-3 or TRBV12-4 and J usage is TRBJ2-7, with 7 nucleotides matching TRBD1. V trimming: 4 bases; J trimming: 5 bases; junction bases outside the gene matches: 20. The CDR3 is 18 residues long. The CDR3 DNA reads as TGTGCCAGCAGTTGGTCGCTTAGGGGGCTCGGACTGATGAACGAGCAGTACTTC. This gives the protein CASSWSLRGLGLMNEQYF.

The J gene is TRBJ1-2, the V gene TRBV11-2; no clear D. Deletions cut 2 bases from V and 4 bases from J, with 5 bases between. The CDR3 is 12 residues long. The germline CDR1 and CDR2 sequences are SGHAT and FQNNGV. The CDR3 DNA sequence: TGTGCCAGCAGCTTACCACCCTATGGCTACACCTTC. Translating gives CASSLPPYGYTF.

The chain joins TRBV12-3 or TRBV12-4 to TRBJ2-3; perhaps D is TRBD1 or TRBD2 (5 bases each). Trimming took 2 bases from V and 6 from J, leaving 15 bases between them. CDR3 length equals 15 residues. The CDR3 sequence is CASSLFGTTTDTQYF. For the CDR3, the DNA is TGTGCCAGCAGTTTATTTGGGACCACAACCGATACGCAGTATTTT.

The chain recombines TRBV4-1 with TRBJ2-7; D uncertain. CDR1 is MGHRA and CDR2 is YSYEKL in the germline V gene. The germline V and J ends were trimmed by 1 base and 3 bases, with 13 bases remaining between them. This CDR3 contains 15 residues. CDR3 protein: CASSQVADVYYEQYF. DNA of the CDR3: TGCGCCAGCAGCCAAGTCGCCGACGTATACTACGAGCAGTACTTC.

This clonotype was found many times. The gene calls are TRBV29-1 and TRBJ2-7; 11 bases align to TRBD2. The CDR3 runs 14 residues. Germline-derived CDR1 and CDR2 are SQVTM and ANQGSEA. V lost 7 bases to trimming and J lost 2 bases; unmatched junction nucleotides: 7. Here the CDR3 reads CSATSGSVPYEQYF. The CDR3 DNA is TGCAGCGCCACTAGCGGGAGTGTCCCCTACGAGCAGTACTTC.

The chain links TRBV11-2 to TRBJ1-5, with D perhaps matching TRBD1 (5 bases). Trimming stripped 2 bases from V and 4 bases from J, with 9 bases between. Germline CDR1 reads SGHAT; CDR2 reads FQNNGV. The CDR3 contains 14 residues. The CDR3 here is CASSLNRHNQPQHF. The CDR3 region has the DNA TGTGCCAGCAGCTTAAACAGGCATAATCAGCCCCAGCATTTT.

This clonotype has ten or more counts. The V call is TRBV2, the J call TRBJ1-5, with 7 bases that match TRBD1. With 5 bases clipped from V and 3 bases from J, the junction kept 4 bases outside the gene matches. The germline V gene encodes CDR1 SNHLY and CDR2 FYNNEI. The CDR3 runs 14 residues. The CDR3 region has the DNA TGTGCCAGCAGTTACAGGGGTATCAATCAGCCCCAGCATTTT. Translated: CASSYRGINQPQHF.

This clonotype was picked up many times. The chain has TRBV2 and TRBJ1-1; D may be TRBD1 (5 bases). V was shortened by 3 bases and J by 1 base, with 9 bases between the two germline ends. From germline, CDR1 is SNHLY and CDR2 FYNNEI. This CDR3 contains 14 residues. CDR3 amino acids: CASSEGLRNTEAFF. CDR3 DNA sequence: TGTGCCAGCAGTGAGGGACTGAGGAACACTGAAGCTTTCTTT. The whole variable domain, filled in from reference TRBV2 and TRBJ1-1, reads EPEVTQTPSHQVTQMGQEVILRCVPISNHLYFYWYRQILGQKVEFLVSFYNNEISEKSEIFDDQFSVERPDGSNFTLKIRSTKLEDSAMYFCASSEGLRNTEAFFGQGTRLTVV.

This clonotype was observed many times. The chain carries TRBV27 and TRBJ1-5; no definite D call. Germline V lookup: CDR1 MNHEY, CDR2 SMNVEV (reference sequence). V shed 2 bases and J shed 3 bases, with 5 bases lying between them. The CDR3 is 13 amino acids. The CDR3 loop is CASSLQINQPQHF. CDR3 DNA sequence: TGTGCCAGCAGTTTACAGATCAATCAGCCCCAGCATTTT.

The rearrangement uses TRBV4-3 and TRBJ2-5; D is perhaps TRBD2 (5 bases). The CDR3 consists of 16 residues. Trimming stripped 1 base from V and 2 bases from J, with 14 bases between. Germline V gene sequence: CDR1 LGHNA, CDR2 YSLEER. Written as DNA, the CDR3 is TGCGCCAGCAGCCAAGGGGTGGACCGGGAACAAGAGACCCAGTACTTC. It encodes CASSQGVDREQETQYF.

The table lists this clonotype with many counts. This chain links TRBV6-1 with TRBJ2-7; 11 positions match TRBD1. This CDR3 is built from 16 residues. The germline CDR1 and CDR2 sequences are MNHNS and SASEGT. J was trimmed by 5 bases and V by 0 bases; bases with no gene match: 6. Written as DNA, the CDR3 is TGTGCCAGCAGTGAAGCTTGGACAGGGGGCCTCGACGAGCAGTACTTC. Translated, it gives CASSEAWTGGLDEQYF.

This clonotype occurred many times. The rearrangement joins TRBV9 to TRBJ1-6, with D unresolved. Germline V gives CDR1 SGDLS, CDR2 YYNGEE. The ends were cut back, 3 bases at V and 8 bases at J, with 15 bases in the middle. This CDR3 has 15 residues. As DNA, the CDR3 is TGTGCCAGCAGCGCCTCCGCGTCAGAGGATTCACCCCTCCACTTT. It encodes CASSASASEDSPLHF. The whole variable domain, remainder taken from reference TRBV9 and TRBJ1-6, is DSGVTQTPKHLITATGQRVTLRCSPRSGDLSVYWYQQSLDQGLQFLIQYYNGEERAKGNILERFSAQQFPDLHSELNLSSLELGDSALYFCASSASASEDSPLHFGNGTRLTVT.

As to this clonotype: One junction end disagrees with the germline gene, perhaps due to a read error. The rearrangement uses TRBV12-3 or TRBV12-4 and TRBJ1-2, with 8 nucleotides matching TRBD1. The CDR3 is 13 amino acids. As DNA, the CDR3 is TGTGCCAGCAGTCAGGGGGCTGGGGGTGGCTACATCTTC. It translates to CASSQGAGGGYIF.

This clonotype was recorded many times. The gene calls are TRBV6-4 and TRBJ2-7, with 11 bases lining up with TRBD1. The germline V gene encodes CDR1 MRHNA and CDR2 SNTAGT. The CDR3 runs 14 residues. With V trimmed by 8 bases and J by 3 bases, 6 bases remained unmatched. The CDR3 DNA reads TGTGCCAGCGGGACCGGGACAGGGGGCTACGAGCAGTACTTC. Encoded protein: CASGTGTGGYEQYF.

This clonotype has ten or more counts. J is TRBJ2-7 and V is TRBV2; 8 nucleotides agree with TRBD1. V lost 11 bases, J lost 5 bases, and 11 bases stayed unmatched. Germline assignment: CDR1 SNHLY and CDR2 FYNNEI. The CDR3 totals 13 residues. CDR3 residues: CAGQGIGEHEQYF. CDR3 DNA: TGTGCCGGACAGGGCATTGGCGAGCACGAGCAGTACTTC.

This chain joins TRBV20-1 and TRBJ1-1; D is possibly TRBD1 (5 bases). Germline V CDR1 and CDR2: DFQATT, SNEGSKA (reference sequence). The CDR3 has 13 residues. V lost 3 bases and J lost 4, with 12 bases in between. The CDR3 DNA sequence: TGCAGTGCTAGTGTAGACAGAGCCACTGAAGCTTTCTTT. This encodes CSASVDRATEAFF.

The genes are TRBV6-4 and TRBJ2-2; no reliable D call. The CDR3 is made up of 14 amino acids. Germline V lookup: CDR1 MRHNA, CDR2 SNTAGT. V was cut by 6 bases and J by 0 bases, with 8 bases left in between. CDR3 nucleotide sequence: TGTGCCAGCAGAAGGAATTCGAACACCGGGGAGCTGTTTTTT. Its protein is CASRRNSNTGELFF.

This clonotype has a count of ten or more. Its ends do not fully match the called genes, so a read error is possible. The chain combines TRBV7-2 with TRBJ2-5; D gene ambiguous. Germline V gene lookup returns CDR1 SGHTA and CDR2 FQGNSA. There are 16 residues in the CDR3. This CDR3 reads CASSQIPTVVQGTQYF. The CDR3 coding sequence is TGTGCCAGCAGCCAGATTCCGACTGTAGTCCAAGGGACCCAGTACTTC.

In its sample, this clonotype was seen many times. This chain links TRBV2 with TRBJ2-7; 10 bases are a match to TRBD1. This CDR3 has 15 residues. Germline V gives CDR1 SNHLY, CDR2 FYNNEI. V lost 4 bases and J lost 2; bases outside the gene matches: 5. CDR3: CASSAQGQGTYEQYF. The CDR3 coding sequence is TGTGCCAGCAGTGCCCAGGGACAGGGGACCTACGAGCAGTACTTC.

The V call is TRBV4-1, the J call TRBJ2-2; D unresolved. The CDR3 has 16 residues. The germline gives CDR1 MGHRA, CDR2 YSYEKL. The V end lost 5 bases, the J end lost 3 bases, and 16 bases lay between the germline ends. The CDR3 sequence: CASSSVPAPYTGELFF. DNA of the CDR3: TGCGCCAGCAGCTCAGTGCCAGCGCCGTACACCGGGGAGCTGTTTTTT.

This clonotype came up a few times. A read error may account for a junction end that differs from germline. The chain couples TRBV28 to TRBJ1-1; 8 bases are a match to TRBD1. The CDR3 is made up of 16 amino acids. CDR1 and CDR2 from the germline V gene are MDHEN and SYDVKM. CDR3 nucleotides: TGTGCCAGCAGTTTAGCCGGGACAGGTATGAACACTGAAGCTTTTTTT. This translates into CASSLAGTGMNTEAFF.